This T cell receptor beta chain was profiled in a study of beta chain features in type 1 diabetes. Study conclusions and caveats: Type 1 diabetes patients showed a moderate but significant shortening of TCRB CDR3s in all four CD4+ subsets. TCRB repertoires of naive, central memory and Treg cells appeared more similar among patients than among healthy donors. It was possible that PCR favored shorter templates, equally so in patients and controls.

CDR1 and CDR2 (germline): SGHNT, YYREEE (reference sequence). The CDR3 sequence is 16 residues long. The V gene lost 0 bases and the J gene lost 5 bases, with 15 bases spanning the gap. On this clone: Its specificity is unknown.

Sequenced material consisted of expressed TCRB transcripts (all of the isolated RNA was reverse transcribed). Average reads for naive, central memory and regulatory T cell samples were about 3.6 million. Produced via immunoSEQ multiplex PCR; TCRdb's table is partial and in-frame only. The profile shows 200,000 to 250,000 clones, approximately 14% of them singletons. The receptor was derived from a man aged 25 to 40 with type 1 diabetes. The genes are TRBV5-4 and TRBJ1-5; no clear D gene. The sequenced material came from naive CD4+ T cells from blood. In DNA form, the CDR3 reads TGTGCCAGCAGCTTGGCCTCGACCCAAGCGCATCAGCCCCAGCATTTT. Protein: CASSLASTQAHQPQHF.